This T cell receptor (beta chain) was sequenced during a study of blood T cell repertoires in COVID-19. The CDR3 extends over 13 amino acids. Germline V lookup: CDR1 SGHAT, CDR2 FQNNGV. Trimming removed 5 bases at V and 4 bases at J, with 12 bases between. Clones were sequenced by immunoSEQ multiplex PCR, and TCRdb holds only the in-frame ones, with some missing. The profile covers about 250,000 clones, with roughly 88% appearing a single time and around 25% taken by the ten largest. The sequencing sample was made of peripheral blood. J is TRBJ2-7 and V is TRBV11-2, with a weak D call TRBD2 (5 bases). The receptor comes from a man aged 35 to 55 with acute or convalescent COVID-19. This CDR3 reads CASSPGPGYEQYF. The CDR3 region has the DNA TGTGCCAGCAGCCCTGGGCCGGGATACGAGCAGTACTTC.